The 18 T cell receptor beta chains given below trace back to one sample, sequenced in a study of breast tumors, draining lymph nodes, adjacent tissues. One entry per CDR3 protein results from TCRdb running MiXCR on the multiplex PCR reads. The table lists 20,000 to 25,000 distinct CDR3 sequences, 41% of them singletons, with approximately 24% in the top ten. Sequencing was carried out using breast tumor tissue. These receptors were obtained from a female donor with breast cancer. Some clones in this sample may be carry-over from other donors' samples.

This clonotype was picked up one time. A read error may explain this, as a much larger clone is one base away. The chain uses TRBV2 and TRBJ1-5; no reliable D call. In germline, CDR1 is SNHLY, CDR2 FYNNEI. This CDR3 contains 16 residues. The CDR3 sequence is CASSDGGKGSNRPQHF. The CDR3 DNA sequence: TGTGCCAGCAGTGATGGAGGGAAAGGGAGCAATCGGCCCCAGCATTTT.

The J gene is TRBJ2-3, the V gene TRBV13; 7 positions match TRBD2. Germline loops: CDR1 PRHDT, CDR2 FYEKMQ (reference sequence). The ends lost 10 bases at V and 4 bases at J; junction bases unmatched: 11. The CDR3 loop spans 14 amino acids. The CDR3, as DNA: TGTGCCACCGCGGGGGAGCCCCCAGCAGATACGCAGTATTTT. The encoded protein is CATAGEPPADTQYF.

This clonotype was counted at least ten times. This sequence joins TRBV30 and TRBJ2-1; 12 bases agree with TRBD2. This CDR3 comprises 14 residues. V was pared by 5 bases and J by 7 bases, with 6 bases of the junction left unmatched. CDR1 and CDR2 (germline): GTSNPN, SVGIG (reference sequence). CDR3 bases: TGTGCCTGGCGGACTAGCGGGACGAGGAATGAGCAGTTCTTC. It encodes CAWRTSGTRNEQFF.

V and J are TRBV11-1 and TRBJ2-3, with D unclear. Trimming removed 7 bases from V and 2 bases from J, with 13 bases in between. Per the germline V gene, CDR1 is SGHAT and CDR2 is FQDESV (reference sequence). This CDR3 is 14 amino acids long. This CDR3 reads CASKGNGFTDTQYF. CDR3 DNA sequence: TGTGCCAGCAAGGGAAACGGTTTCACAGATACGCAGTATTTT.

The chain couples TRBV10-3 to TRBJ2-1; TRBD1 matches 9 bases. Trimming removed 3 bases from V and 2 bases from J; junction bases left unmatched: 2. CDR3 length equals 15 residues. CDR1 ENHRY and CDR2 SYGVKD come from the germline V gene. The CDR3 sequence: CAISDRDRAYNEQFF. CDR3 nucleotide sequence: TGTGCCATCAGTGACCGGGACAGGGCCTACAATGAGCAGTTCTTC.

This clonotype is medium-sized (0.01 to 0.1%). The junction differs from germline at one of its ends, possibly a read error. The V call is TRBV19, the J call TRBJ2-3; 9 nucleotides align to TRBD2. In germline, CDR1 is LNHDA, CDR2 SQIVND (reference sequence). CDR3 length equals 17 residues. This CDR3 is CASRIVGGGAGTDTQYF. CDR3 nucleotide sequence: TGTGCCAGTAGGATAGTCGGCGGGGGGGCGGGCACAGATACGCAGTATTTT. The full variable domain, completed using reference TRBV19 and TRBJ2-3, is DGGITQSPKYLFRKEGQNVTLSCEQNLNHDAMYWYRQDPGQGLRLIYYSQIVNDFQKGDIAEGYSVSREKKESFPLTVTSAQKNPTAFYLCASRIVGGGAGTDTQYFGPGTRLTVL.

This sequence joins TRBV12-3 or TRBV12-4 and TRBJ1-3, with TRBD1 matching over 8 bases. The CDR3 spans 14 residues. After removal of 6 bases from V and 4 bases from J, the junction contained 5 bases not matched to a gene. The CDR3 protein is CASRLTGGGNTIYF. The CDR3 coding sequence is TGTGCCAGCAGGCTAACAGGGGGAGGAAACACCATATATTTT.

This clonotype was observed many times. One junction end disagrees with the germline gene, perhaps due to a read error. The chain recombines TRBV7-7 with TRBJ2-2, with D uncertain. Germline assignment: CDR1 SSHAT and CDR2 FNYEAQ (reference sequence). This CDR3 is built from 14 residues. CDR3 protein: CASSPQSLTGELFF. The CDR3 coding sequence is TGTGCTAGCAGCCCCCAATCCCTCACCGGGGAGCTGTTTTTT.

The J gene is TRBJ1-1, the V gene TRBV2, with D possibly matching TRBD1 (6 bases). Germline V gene data show CDR1 as SNHLY and CDR2 as FYNNEI. V dropped 10 bases and J dropped 3 bases, with 18 bases sitting between them. This CDR3 contains 14 residues. CDR3 sequence: CAISLGGAHTEAFF. Written as DNA, the CDR3 is TGTGCCATCTCCCTAGGGGGGGCGCACACTGAAGCTTTCTTT. The complete variable domain, with remaining parts taken from reference TRBV2 and TRBJ1-1, reads EPEVTQTPSHQVTQMGQEVILRCVPISNHLYFYWYRQILGQKVEFLVSFYNNEISEKSEIFDDQFSVERPDGSNFTLKIRSTKLEDSAMYFCAISLGGAHTEAFFGQGTRLTVV.

The chain uses TRBV19 and TRBJ2-1; the match to TRBD2 covers 12 bases. The CDR3 is 15 residues long. From germline, CDR1 is LNHDA and CDR2 SQIVND (reference sequence). The J segment lost 6 bases and the V segment lost 6 bases, leaving 6 bases of the junction unmatched. CDR3: CASSTRTSGVNEQFF. The CDR3 DNA sequence: TGTGCCAGTAGCACGAGGACTAGCGGGGTCAATGAGCAGTTCTTC.

At least ten counts were recorded for this clonotype. One junction end does not reproduce the germline sequence, and a read error may be involved. The V gene is TRBV7-9, the J gene TRBJ2-2; D not certain. Germline V gene lookup returns CDR1 SEHNR and CDR2 FQNEAQ (reference sequence). This CDR3 has 19 amino acids. Here the CDR3 reads CASSLDPPWQSANIGELFF. The CDR3, as DNA: TGTGCCAGCAGCTTAGATCCGCCCTGGCAGTCCGCGAACATCGGGGAGCTGTTTTTT.

By frequency in the sample, this clonotype is medium-sized. This chain uses TRBV29-1 with TRBJ2-6; TRBD1 might be the D (6 bases). Germline V lookup: CDR1 SQVTM, CDR2 ANQGSEA. V was pared by 6 bases and J by 3 bases, with 9 bases between. The CDR3 consists of 13 residues. CDR3 bases: TGCAGCGTGACAGGTGGTGGGGCCAACGTCCTGACTTTC. Amino acid sequence: CSVTGGGANVLTF.

The table lists this clonotype with a few counts. A junction boundary mismatches the germline segment, possibly from a read error. The genes are TRBV14 and TRBJ2-4; 8 nucleotides match TRBD2. Germline lookup yields CDR1 SGHDN and CDR2 FVKESK. The CDR3 length is 14 residues. The CDR3 region has the DNA TGTGCCAGCAGCCTCGGACTAGCCAAAAACATTCAGTCCTTC. Residues: CASSLGLAKNIQSF.

The rearrangement uses TRBV19 and TRBJ1-2, with 7 bases lining up with TRBD1. The CDR3 is 12 amino acids. The trim removed 3 bases at V and 8 bases at J, leaving 3 bases unmatched. The germline V gene encodes CDR1 LNHDA and CDR2 SQIVND (reference sequence). The CDR3 sequence: CASSMTGQGYTF. CDR3 coding DNA: TGTGCCAGTAGTATGACAGGGCAAGGCTACACCTTC. Filled out from reference TRBV19 and TRBJ1-2, the complete variable domain reads DGGITQSPKYLFRKEGQNVTLSCEQNLNHDAMYWYRQDPGQGLRLIYYSQIVNDFQKGDIAEGYSVSREKKESFPLTVTSAQKNPTAFYLCASSMTGQGYTFGSGTRLTVV.

This rearrangement joins TRBV3-1 to TRBJ2-7; possible D gene TRBD2, 7 bases. CDR1 and CDR2 from the germline V gene are LGHDT and YNNKEL (reference sequence). This CDR3 is built from 14 residues. Trimming took 3 bases from V and 3 from J, leaving 12 bases between them. In DNA form, the CDR3 reads TGTGCCAGCAGCCAGGGGGGGCTAGGCTACGAGCAGTACTTC. This sequence encodes CASSQGGLGYEQYF.

This clonotype showed up many times. CDR3 sequence (DNA): TGTGCCAGCAGCTCAGGGACGCTTAGTCCATTGGGGAGCAATGAGCAGTTCTTC. Protein product: CASSSGTLSPLGSNEQFF. The V call is TRBV7-9, the J call TRBJ2-1; perhaps D is TRBD1 or TRBD2 (5 bases each). CDR1 is SEHNR and CDR2 is FQNEAQ in the germline V gene (reference sequence). The CDR3 extends over 18 amino acids. The V end was cut by 4 bases, the J end by 6 bases, with 25 bases between. Supplemented by reference TRBV7-9 and TRBJ2-1, the full variable domain reads DTGVSQNPRHKITKRGQNVTFRCDPISEHNRLYWYRQTLGQGPEFLTYFQNEAQLEKSRLLSDRFSAERPKGSFSTLEIQRTEQGDSAMYLCASSSGTLSPLGSNEQFFGPGTRLTVL.

The rearrangement joins TRBV5-5 to TRBJ1-2; D might be TRBD1 (6 bases). Trimming took off 3 bases at V and 8 bases at J, with 20 bases between the two ends. The CDR3 contains 15 residues. Per the germline V gene, CDR1 is SGHKS and CDR2 is YYEKEE (reference sequence). The CDR3 loop reads CASSSQRAQGTGYTF. DNA of the CDR3: TGTGCCAGCAGCTCCCAACGGGCACAGGGAACGGGCTACACCTTC.

Worth noting for this clonotype: One end of the junction varies from germline; a read error may be responsible. The chain is built from TRBV4-3 and TRBJ2-2; 7 nucleotides line up with TRBD1. Germline V CDR1 and CDR2: LGHNA, YSLEER. This CDR3 contains 16 residues. CDR3 amino acids: CTSSQGHRGNTGELFF. For the CDR3, the DNA is TGCACCAGCAGCCAAGGTCACAGGGGCAACACCGGGGAGCTGTTTTTT.